The entry below describes one TCR beta chain. Its binding antigen is unknown. The input lacks base qualities; no much larger clone sits a single base away. This entry belongs to a study of PD-L1 blockade in urothelial cancer (dated by TCRdb to the late 2010s). As for the study more broadly: Every patient began therapy in the mid-2010s and was given atezolizumab 1,200 mg intravenously every 3 weeks. About 90% of the 29 patients were identified as males with urothelial cancer of bladder origin, and a prior smoking history was reported by 18 of 29 patients. Patients had an ECOG performance status of 0 or 1 and had received between 0 and 3 prior chemotherapy regimens. Blood samples were analyzed at two time points: 3 weeks after treatment start (second dose) and 6 weeks after treatment start. Blood samples yielded a median of around 150,000 T cells and roughly 83,000 unique TCRs, with median clonality approximately 0.08. The study was an exploratory multi-omic analysis of somatic, immune and clinical correlates of response to PD-L1 blockade with atezolizumab in urothelial cancer. Pretreatment tumor samples, along with matched peripheral blood collected serially before and after atezolizumab treatment, underwent TCR sequencing. Progression-free survival longer than 6 months counted as durable clinical benefit, and TCR features were additionally tested against both progression-free and overall survival. In the same patients, whole exome sequencing and RNA sequencing of pretreatment tumors were performed in addition to TCR sequencing. Durable clinical benefit was achieved by nine patients and was not achieved by 20 patients. Approximately 29 patients had pretreatment blood TCR-seq, about 25 had at least one posttreatment blood collection, and about 25 had tumor TCR-seq. What the authors observed across the whole study: Greater expansion of tumor-associated TCR clones in peripheral blood 3 weeks after the start of treatment was observed in patients with durable benefit (n of about 20, p = 0.022). A pretreatment peripheral blood TCR clonality below the median was linked to improved progression-free and overall survival. Small sample size (n ≈ 29) and many exploratory analyses mean the results are intended to be hypothesis-generating.

A cohort of around 28 patients with locally advanced or metastatic urothelial carcinoma, treated at Memorial Sloan Kettering on a trial protocol, was included. Peripheral blood mononuclear cells were collected pretreatment and during treatment, at between 1 and 8 total time points per patient. The Qiagen DNeasy Blood extraction kit was used to purify genomic DNA from total PBMCs and tumor samples. PBMCs were collected pretreatment and during treatment, and were isolated and stored as previously described. To estimate absolute template abundance from read counts, synthetic TCR analog templates were spiked into each PCR. The immunoSEQ assay used bias-controlled V and J gene primers to amplify TCRbeta CDR3 regions from genomic DNA. Sequencing of rearranged TCRbeta segments was performed at approximately 20X coverage. The authors' analysis ran thus. Clustering was used to correct sequencing errors, and CDR3s were annotated against IMGT to assign V, D and J genes. Out-of-frame and stop-codon sequences were excluded, and only productive TCRbeta rearrangements were used in downstream analyses. Clonality was calculated as one minus the Shannon entropy normalized by the log of the number of unique productive sequences. Fisher's exact test with Benjamini-Hochberg correction, at a threshold of adjusted p below 0.01, was used to find clones that differed between time points or between blood and tumor. The clones in this table, taken by TCRdb from immuneACCESS, are in-frame only. Not every clone is retained; where verified, under half of the shortfall comes from an unresolved V gene, and the cause of the rest is unknown. From that table come the V and J calls and clone size; the DNA was used to work out D and trimming. The table for this sample lists about 84,000 clones; 90% of them were counted only once. The ten biggest clones cover 8.5% to 9.5% of the sample.

The germline V and J ends show losses of 7 bases and 0 bases respectively, and no gene match explains 17 bases of the junction. Spanning cysteine to phenylalanine, the CDR3 consists of 18 amino acids. CDR3 DNA is the only sequence kept; it has 54 bases, read in frame from the first base. CDR1 is given as GTSNPN and CDR2 as SVGIG, both from the germline V gene (reference sequence). The sequence links TRBV30 to TRBJ2-4, and TRBD2 aligns with 8 junction nucleotides. The receptor comes from a man between 60 and 70 years old with urothelial cancer. The sample was PBMCs, taken around atezolizumab (anti-PD-L1) treatment. The DNA reads as follows: TGTGCCTATTACCCAATCGGGGGGGTACTCCTAGCCAAAAACATTCAGTACTTC. Translated, this is CAYYPIGGVLLAKNIQYF.